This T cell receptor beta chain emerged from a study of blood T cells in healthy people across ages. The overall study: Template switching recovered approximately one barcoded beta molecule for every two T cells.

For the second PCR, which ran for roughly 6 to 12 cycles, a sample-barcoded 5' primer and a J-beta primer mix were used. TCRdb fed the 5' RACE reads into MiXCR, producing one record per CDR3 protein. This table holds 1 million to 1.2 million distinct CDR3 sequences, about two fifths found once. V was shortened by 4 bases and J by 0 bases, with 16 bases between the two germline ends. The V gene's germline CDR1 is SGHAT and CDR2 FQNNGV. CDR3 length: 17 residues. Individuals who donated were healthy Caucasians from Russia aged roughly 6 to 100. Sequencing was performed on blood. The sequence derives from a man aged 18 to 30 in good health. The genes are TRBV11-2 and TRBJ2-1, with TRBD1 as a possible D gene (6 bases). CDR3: CASSSSGTGRSYNEQFF. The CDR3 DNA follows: TGTGCCAGCAGCTCCTCCGGAACAGGGCGCTCCTACAATGAGCAGTTCTTC.